What follows are 13 T cell receptor beta chains derived from one specimen sequenced in a study of T cells in Graves' hyperthyroidism and ophthalmopathy. TCR beta CDR3 regions were amplified from RNA. The TCR CDR3 first-round RT-PCR relied on the HTBI primer set. TCRdb reprocessed the multiplex PCR reads with MiXCR, giving one entry per CDR3 protein. The sample contains about 570,000 distinct CDR3 sequences, around 15% of which appear only once. Material: blood. These receptor sequences come from a middle-aged woman with Graves' hyperthyroidism.

This clonotype was counted at least ten times. The rearrangement links TRBV28 to TRBJ1-6; D ambiguous. The V end lost 7 bases, the J end lost 9 bases, and 13 bases lay between the germline ends. Germline CDR1 reads MDHEN; CDR2 reads SYDVKM. This CDR3 contains 13 residues. DNA of the CDR3: TGTGCCAGCAAGGGCCAGACGGTTTCACCCCTCCACTTT. It encodes CASKGQTVSPLHF.

This rearrangement joins TRBV2 to TRBJ2-2; TRBD1 aligns across 8 bases. The CDR3 spans 13 residues. The junction had 5 bases not matched to a gene; V was cut back by 10 bases and J by 4 bases. The V gene's germline CDR1 is SNHLY and CDR2 FYNNEI. CDR3: CAIGQGSTGELFF. The CDR3 DNA sequence: TGTGCCATCGGACAGGGCAGCACCGGGGAGCTGTTTTTT.

This clonotype appeared many times. V usage is TRBV2 and J usage is TRBJ2-5; 9 bases are shared with TRBD1. The germline V gene has CDR1 SNHLY and CDR2 FYNNEI. The CDR3 runs 14 residues. V trimming: 8 bases; J trimming: 4 bases; junction bases outside the gene matches: 8. The CDR3 spells CASGDREYIETQYF. As DNA, the CDR3 is TGTGCCAGCGGGGACAGGGAATATATAGAGACCCAGTACTTC.

This clonotype was counted many times. In DNA, the CDR3 is TGTGCCAGCAGCGCCCGACTAGCGGCGTACAATGAGCAGTTCTTC. Its protein is CASSARLAAYNEQFF. The chain recombines TRBV9 with TRBJ2-1, with 9 bases matching TRBD2. Germline values: CDR1 SGDLS, CDR2 YYNGEE. The V and J ends lost 3 bases and 4 bases, in that order; junction bases with no gene match: 5. This CDR3 comprises 15 residues.

This clonotype came up many times. This chain uses TRBV3-1 with TRBJ2-7; no definite D call. V was trimmed by 2 bases and J by 7 bases, leaving 6 bases between them. The CDR3 is 11 amino acids. Per germline, CDR1 LGHDT and CDR2 YNNKEL (reference sequence). CDR3: CASSQRLEQYF. CDR3 nucleotides: TGTGCCAGCAGCCAAAGGTTAGAGCAGTACTTC.

This clonotype has a handful of counts. J is TRBJ2-1 and V is TRBV3-1, with no clear D. This CDR3 spans 11 amino acids. CDR1 and CDR2 from the germline V gene are LGHDT and YNNKEL (reference sequence). V gave up 4 bases and J gave up 9 bases, with 7 bases separating them. The CDR3 reads CASSRRFEQFF. In DNA form, the CDR3 reads TGTGCCAGCAGCCGCAGGTTTGAGCAGTTCTTC.

The rearrangement joins TRBV5-1 to TRBJ2-3; a weak D match, TRBD2 (6 bases). Trimming shortened V by 5 bases and J by 1 base, and 11 bases separated the two germline ends. Germline CDR1 and CDR2: SGHRS and YFSETQ. This CDR3 comprises 14 residues. This chain's CDR3 is CASSMEGRTDTQYF. CDR3 DNA: TGCGCCAGCAGTATGGAGGGGCGCACAGATACGCAGTATTTT.

This chain joins TRBV3-1 and TRBJ1-2; no clear D. V was shortened by 2 bases and J by 0 bases, with 7 bases between the two germline ends. This CDR3 spans 14 amino acids. Germline V CDR1 and CDR2: LGHDT, YNNKEL (reference sequence). CDR3 region: CASSQSSPNYGYTF. The DNA for the CDR3 is TGTGCCAGCAGCCAAAGTAGCCCTAACTATGGCTACACCTTC.

There are a few counts of this clonotype. This is likely a read error, given that the CDR3 carries no conserved phenylalanine or tryptophan at its end. This rearrangement joins TRBV20-1 to TRBJ2-2, with 9 nucleotides matching TRBD2. CDR3 length: 15 residues. Germline trimming cut 1 base from V and 4 bases from J; bases unmatched to any gene: 4. The germline CDR1 and CDR2 sequences are DFQATT and SNEGSKA (reference sequence). The CDR3 here is CSARGTSVSTGELFS. CDR3 nucleotide sequence: TGCAGTGCTAGAGGGACTAGCGTGTCCACCGGGGAGCTGTTTTCT.

The CDR3 loop reads CASSDRAGRSGYTF. The CDR3 DNA sequence: TGTGCCAGCAGTGACCGGGCGGGGCGCTCCGGCTACACCTTC. The chain is built from TRBV13 and TRBJ1-2; D might be TRBD1 (5 bases). The germline V gene encodes CDR1 PRHDT and CDR2 FYEKMQ (reference sequence). Deletions cut 6 bases from V and 8 bases from J, with 19 bases between. There are 14 residues in the CDR3.

The chain recombines TRBV4-2 with TRBJ2-1; 11 positions agree with TRBD2. The CDR3 is 15 amino acids. The V and J ends lost 0 bases and 9 bases, in that order; junction bases with no gene match: 4. Germline CDR1 and CDR2: LGHNA and YNFKEQ. CDR3 coding DNA: TGTGCCAGCAGCCAAGATGAACTAGCGGGAGCTGAGCAGTTCTTC. It codes for CASSQDELAGAEQFF.

This clonotype was recorded at least ten times. The chain recombines TRBV30 with TRBJ1-5; D not resolved. Trimming shortened V by 2 bases and J by 0 bases, and 2 bases separated the two germline ends. Germline V gives CDR1 GTSNPN, CDR2 SVGIG (reference sequence). The CDR3 spans 12 residues. CDR3 nucleotide sequence: TGTGCCTGGAGTTATAGCAATCAGCCCCAGCATTTT. This gives the protein CAWSYSNQPQHF.

This clonotype appeared many times. This chain joins TRBV28 and TRBJ2-1; TRBD1 matches at 9 bases. Trimming at V came to 5 bases and at J to 7 bases, leaving 6 bases not matched to a gene. This CDR3 comprises 14 residues. Germline values: CDR1 MDHEN, CDR2 SYDVKM. The CDR3 loop reads CASSATGGGNEQFF. CDR3 bases: TGTGCCAGCAGTGCCACAGGGGGCGGGAATGAGCAGTTCTTC. Full variable domain (rest looked up from reference TRBV28 and TRBJ2-1): DVKVTQSSRYLVKRTGEKVFLECVQDMDHENMFWYRQDPGLGLRLIYFSYDVKMKEKGDIPEGYSVSREKKERFSLILESASTNQTSMYLCASSATGGGNEQFFGPGTRLTVL.